The 16 T cell receptor beta chains given below trace back to one sample, sequenced in a study of shared clonotypes between healthy human individuals. Assay: immunoSEQ multiplex PCR; the TCRdb copy retains only in-frame clones and omits some. Here the sample spans around 200,000 clones, approximately 61% being singletons. The specimen sequenced was memory CD4+ T cells sorted from blood. Subset: CD45RA-negative fraction. These TCRs come from a man aged 25 to 40 in good health.

This chain links TRBV30 with TRBJ1-5, with D tentatively TRBD1 (6 bases). The V and J ends lost 2 bases and 3 bases respectively, with 17 bases between them. Germline loops: CDR1 GTSNPN, CDR2 SVGIG (reference sequence). The CDR3 runs to 16 residues. CDR3 sequence (DNA): TGTGCCTGGAGTCGTATACTACGACAGGTCAATCAGCCCCAGCATTTT. Translation gives CAWSRILRQVNQPQHF.

This chain uses TRBV11-2 with TRBJ1-5, with a possible D match to TRBD1 (5 bases). The CDR3 covers 14 residues. Germline CDR1 is SGHAT and CDR2 is FQNNGV. Trimming shortened V by 2 bases and J by 7 bases, and 12 bases separated the two germline ends. Here the CDR3 DNA reads TGTGCCAGCAGCTTAAGGGGCCCAGAGCAGCCCCAGCATTTT. Protein product: CASSLRGPEQPQHF.

The chain employs TRBV28 and TRBJ2-2, with no clear D. This CDR3 comprises 12 residues. The germline gives CDR1 MDHEN, CDR2 SYDVKM. V dropped 6 bases and J dropped 1 base, with 3 bases sitting between them. The CDR3, as DNA: TGTGCCAGCAGAAGGAACACCGGGGAGCTGTTTTTT. This gives the protein CASRRNTGELFF.

In DNA form, the CDR3 reads TGTGCCAGCAGATCGCCGGGGGGGAGAAACACCATATATTTT. This codes for CASRSPGGRNTIYF. The gene calls are TRBV7-9 and TRBJ1-3; possible D gene TRBD1, 5 bases. V was pared by 6 bases and J by 5 bases, with 14 bases between. The V gene's germline CDR1 is SEHNR and CDR2 FQNEAQ (reference sequence). The CDR3 has 14 residues.

J is TRBJ2-3 and V is TRBV19; TRBD1 is a possible D gene (6 bases). The V end was cut by 10 bases, the J end by 0 bases, with 14 bases between. This CDR3 has 14 residues. Germline loops: CDR1 LNHDA, CDR2 SQIVND (reference sequence). The CDR3 nucleotides read TGTGCCACAACATGGACAGTAAGCACAGATACGCAGTATTTT. It is translated as CATTWTVSTDTQYF. Complete variable domain (other parts from reference TRBV19 and TRBJ2-3): DGGITQSPKYLFRKEGQNVTLSCEQNLNHDAMYWYRQDPGQGLRLIYYSQIVNDFQKGDIAEGYSVSREKKESFPLTVTSAQKNPTAFYLCATTWTVSTDTQYFGPGTRLTVL.

The count of this clone is one. The V gene is TRBV6-5, the J gene TRBJ1-4; 7 positions agree with TRBD1. The germline V gene has CDR1 MNHEY and CDR2 SVGAGI. The CDR3 runs 14 residues. The V gene end was trimmed by 4 bases and the J gene end by 8 bases; junction bases not matched to a gene: 7. The CDR3 is CASSFGQGGEKLFF. CDR3 sequence (DNA): TGTGCCAGCAGTTTTGGCCAGGGGGGAGAAAAACTGTTTTTT.

This clone ranks as medium-sized. The V gene is TRBV28, the J gene TRBJ1-1; D possibly corresponds to TRBD1 (5 bases). CDR3 length equals 15 residues. With 6 bases removed from V and 4 bases from J, the gap between germline ends came to 18 bases. CDR1 is MDHEN, CDR2 SYDVKM, per germline. In DNA form, the CDR3 reads TGTGCCAGCAGACGTACTAGTAGGGGCCGCACTGAAGCTTTCTTT. This gives the protein CASRRTSRGRTEAFF. Complete variable domain (other parts from reference TRBV28 and TRBJ1-1): DVKVTQSSRYLVKRTGEKVFLECVQDMDHENMFWYRQDPGLGLRLIYFSYDVKMKEKGDIPEGYSVSREKKERFSLILESASTNQTSMYLCASRRTSRGRTEAFFGQGTRLTVV.

This clone was seen at least ten times. The chain joins TRBV18 to TRBJ1-1; 8 bases fit TRBD1. V dropped 6 bases and J dropped 1; count of bases not matched to a gene: 10. CDR1 is KGHSH, CDR2 LQKENI, per germline. The CDR3 contains 16 residues. This CDR3 is CASSQLPGQENTEAFF. In DNA, the CDR3 is TGTGCCAGCTCTCAACTTCCGGGACAGGAGAACACTGAAGCTTTCTTT.

The chain links TRBV28 to TRBJ1-4, with 8 bases lining up with TRBD1. V shed 6 bases and J 7 bases; nucleotides not matched to a gene: 10. The CDR3 covers 15 residues. Germline V gives CDR1 MDHEN, CDR2 SYDVKM. CDR3 sequence (DNA): TGTGCCAGCAGGGGGTTGGGGACAGGTCGTGAAAAACTGTTTTTT. It codes for CASRGLGTGREKLFF.

Only one count was recorded for this clone. V usage is TRBV5-4 and J usage is TRBJ2-7; 7 nucleotides align to TRBD2. CDR3 length: 15 residues. V was pared by 0 bases and J by 0 bases, with 3 bases of the junction left unmatched. Germline-derived CDR1 and CDR2 are SGHNT and YYREEE (reference sequence). CDR3 residues: CASSLVGGSSYEQYF. The CDR3 DNA is TGTGCCAGCAGCTTGGTCGGGGGGAGCTCCTACGAGCAGTACTTC.

V gene TRBV6-5 combines with J gene TRBJ2-7; D gene ambiguous. Between the trimmed V and J ends, which lost 6 bases and 12 bases, there was a span of 15 bases. Germline CDR1 is MNHEY and CDR2 is SVGAGI. The CDR3 runs to 11 residues. The CDR3 nucleotides read TGTGCCAGCAGCCCGACCCGAGTTATGTACTTC. Translating it yields CASSPTRVMYF.

This sequence joins TRBV11-2 and TRBJ1-3; D may be TRBD1 (6 bases). Germline CDR1 and CDR2: SGHAT and FQNNGV. The CDR3 is made up of 17 amino acids. V lost 3 bases and J lost 0, with 15 bases in between. The CDR3 loop reads CASSFTWGLNSGNTIYF. The CDR3 DNA reads as TGTGCCAGCAGCTTCACGTGGGGGCTCAACTCTGGAAACACCATATATTTT. Full variable domain (outside the CDR3, taken from reference TRBV11-2 and TRBJ1-3): EAGVAQSPRYKIIEKRQSVAFWCNPISGHATLYWYQQILGQGPKLLIQFQNNGVVDDSQLPKDRFSAERLKGVDSTLKIQPAKLEDSAVYLCASSFTWGLNSGNTIYFGEGSWLTVV.

The chain is built from TRBV6-1 and TRBJ2-3; TRBD2 is a possible D gene (6 bases). The germline V gene has CDR1 MNHNS and CDR2 SASEGT. Deletions cut 7 bases from V and 6 bases from J, with 20 bases between. This CDR3 has 15 amino acids. CDR3 residues: CASTGGPSNKDTQYF. The CDR3 region has the DNA TGTGCCAGCACCGGGGGACCGAGCAATAAGGATACGCAGTATTTT.

The chain is built from TRBV5-8 and TRBJ2-3, with 8 bases lining up with TRBD2. The germline V gene has CDR1 SGHTS and CDR2 YDEGEE. With V trimmed by 4 bases and J by 1 base, 8 bases remained unmatched. This CDR3 has 16 residues. CDR3 in amino acids: CASSHSQAGGTDTQYF. DNA of the CDR3: TGTGCCAGCAGCCACTCCCAAGCGGGGGGCACAGATACGCAGTATTTT.

This clone was found a few times. The chain couples TRBV9 to TRBJ2-3; 13 bases match TRBD2. The CDR3 is made up of 16 amino acids. Per germline, CDR1 SGDLS and CDR2 YYNGEE. With V trimmed by 0 bases and J by 5 bases, 3 bases remained unmatched. This CDR3 reads CASSVGTSGSVDTQYF. The CDR3 DNA reads TGTGCCAGCAGCGTAGGGACTAGCGGGAGTGTAGATACGCAGTATTTT.

V usage is TRBV7-7 and J usage is TRBJ2-5, with D tentatively TRBD1 (6 bases). With 3 bases removed from V and 3 bases from J, the gap between germline ends came to 14 bases. The germline V gene has CDR1 SSHAT and CDR2 FNYEAQ (reference sequence). The length of the CDR3 is 15 residues. The CDR3 protein is CASSLRQAREETQYF. CDR3 in DNA: TGTGCCAGCAGCTTGCGACAGGCCCGCGAAGAGACCCAGTACTTC.